This T cell receptor beta chain was sequenced in a study of T cells after yellow fever vaccination. Study-wide results and limits: A large majority of primary-vaccination clones showed up again after the booster (about 97% CD4, around 90% CD8). Contamination of FACS-sorted repertoires by abundant clonotypes from the bulk population could occur.

TCRdb analysed the 5' RACE reads with MiXCR anew, one entry per CDR3 protein. The table records some 290,000 distinct CDR3 sequences, about 10% of them present only once. This clonotype was found many times. What it binds is unknown. This CDR3 region has 13 residues. Germline values: CDR1 KGHDR, CDR2 SFDVKD. Trimming left V 9 bases short and J 1 base short, with 8 bases between. This clonotype originated in a man aged 18 to 35 who received the YFV17D yellow fever vaccine. The sample here was CD4+ T cells sorted from PBMCs, taken 45 days after the yellow fever booster vaccination. The chain employs TRBV24-1 and TRBJ2-2; TRBD1 is a possible D gene (5 bases). The DNA for the CDR3 is TGTGCCACCGAAGGGGAGAACACCGGGGAGCTGTTTTTT. It encodes CATEGENTGELFF.